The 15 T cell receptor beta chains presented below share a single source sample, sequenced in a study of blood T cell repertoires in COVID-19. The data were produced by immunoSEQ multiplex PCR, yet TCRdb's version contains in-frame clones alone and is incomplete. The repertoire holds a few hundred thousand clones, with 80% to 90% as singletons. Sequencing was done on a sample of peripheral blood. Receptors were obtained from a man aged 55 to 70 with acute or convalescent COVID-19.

CDR3 protein: CASSSGQPNYGYTF. CDR3 sequence (DNA): TGTGCCAGCAGTTCGGGACAGCCAAACTATGGCTACACCTTC. The V gene is TRBV28, the J gene TRBJ1-2; the match to TRBD1 covers 7 bases. CDR3 size: 14 residues. Trimming at V came to 4 bases and at J to 2 bases, leaving 4 bases not matched to a gene. CDR1 is MDHEN and CDR2 is SYDVKM in the germline V gene.

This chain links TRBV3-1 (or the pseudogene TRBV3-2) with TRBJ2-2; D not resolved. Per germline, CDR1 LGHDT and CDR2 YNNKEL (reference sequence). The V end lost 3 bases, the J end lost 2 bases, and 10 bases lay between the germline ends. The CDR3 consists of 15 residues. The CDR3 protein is CASSQGSINTGELFF. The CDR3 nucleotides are TGTGCCAGCAGCCAGGGCTCAATAAACACCGGGGAGCTGTTTTTT.

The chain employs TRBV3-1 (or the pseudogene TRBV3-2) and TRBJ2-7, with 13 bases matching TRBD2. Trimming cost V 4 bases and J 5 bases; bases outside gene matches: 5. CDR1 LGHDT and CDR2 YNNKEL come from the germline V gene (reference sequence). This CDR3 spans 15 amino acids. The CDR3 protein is CASSRRTSGSDEQYF. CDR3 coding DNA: TGTGCCAGCAGCCGGAGGACTAGCGGGAGCGACGAGCAGTACTTC.

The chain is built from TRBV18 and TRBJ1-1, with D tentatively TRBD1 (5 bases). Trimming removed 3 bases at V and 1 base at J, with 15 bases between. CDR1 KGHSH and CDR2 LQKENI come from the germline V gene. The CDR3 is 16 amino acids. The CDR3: CASSPGKGRGNTEAFF. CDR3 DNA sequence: TGTGCCAGCTCACCGGGGAAGGGGCGAGGGAACACTGAAGCTTTCTTT.

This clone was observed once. The CDR3 DNA sequence: TGTGCTAGTGGTTTGGTACTCAACCGGAGTGAAAAACTGTTTTTT. Residues: CASGLVLNRSEKLFF. This chain joins TRBV12-5 and TRBJ1-4; D gene uncertain. This CDR3 spans 15 amino acids. In germline, CDR1 is LGHNT, CDR2 FRNRAP. Trimming took off 0 bases at V and 7 bases at J, with 12 bases between the two ends.

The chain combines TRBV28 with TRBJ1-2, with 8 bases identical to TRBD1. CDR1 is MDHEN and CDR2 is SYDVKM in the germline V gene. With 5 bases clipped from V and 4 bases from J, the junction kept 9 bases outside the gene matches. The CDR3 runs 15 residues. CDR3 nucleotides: TGTGCCAGCAGTGGCGCGGACAGGGACTTCTATGGCTACACCTTC. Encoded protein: CASSGADRDFYGYTF.

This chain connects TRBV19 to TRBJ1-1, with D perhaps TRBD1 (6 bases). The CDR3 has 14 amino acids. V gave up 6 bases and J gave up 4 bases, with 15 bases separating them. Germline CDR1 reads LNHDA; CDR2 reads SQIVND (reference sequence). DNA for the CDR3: TGTGCCAGTAGCCTACAGGGCCGAGGCACTGAAGCTTTCTTT. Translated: CASSLQGRGTEAFF. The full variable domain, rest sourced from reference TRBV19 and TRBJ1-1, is DGGITQSPKYLFRKEGQNVTLSCEQNLNHDAMYWYRQDPGQGLRLIYYSQIVNDFQKGDIAEGYSVSREKKESFPLTVTSAQKNPTAFYLCASSLQGRGTEAFFGQGTRLTVV.

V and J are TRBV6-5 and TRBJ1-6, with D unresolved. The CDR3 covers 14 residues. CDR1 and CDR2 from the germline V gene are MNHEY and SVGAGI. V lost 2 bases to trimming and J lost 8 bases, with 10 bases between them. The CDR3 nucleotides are TGTGCCAGCAGTTACGGGGTAGCGGATTCACCCCTCCACTTT. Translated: CASSYGVADSPLHF.

The CDR3 is CASSVRLAGSTGELFF. The CDR3 nucleotides are TGTGCCAGCAGCGTACGGCTAGCGGGTTCCACCGGGGAGCTGTTTTTT. The chain uses TRBV9 and TRBJ2-2; 8 bases align to TRBD2. The CDR3 has 16 amino acids. V lost 1 base, J lost 4 bases, and 6 bases stayed unmatched. Germline loops: CDR1 SGDLS, CDR2 YYNGEE.

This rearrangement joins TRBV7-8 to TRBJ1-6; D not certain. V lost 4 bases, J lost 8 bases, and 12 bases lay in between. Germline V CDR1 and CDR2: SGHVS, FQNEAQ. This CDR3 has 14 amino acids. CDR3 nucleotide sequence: TGTGCCAGCAGCTGGGGAGTAGTGGATTCACCCCTCCACTTT. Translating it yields CASSWGVVDSPLHF.

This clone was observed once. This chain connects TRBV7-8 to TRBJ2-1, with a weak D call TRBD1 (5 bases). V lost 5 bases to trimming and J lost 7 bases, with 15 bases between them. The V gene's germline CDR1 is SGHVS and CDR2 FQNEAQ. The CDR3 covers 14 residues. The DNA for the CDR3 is TGTGCCAGCAGCCCGCAGGGTTTTCTGAATGAGCAGTTCTTC. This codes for CASSPQGFLNEQFF.

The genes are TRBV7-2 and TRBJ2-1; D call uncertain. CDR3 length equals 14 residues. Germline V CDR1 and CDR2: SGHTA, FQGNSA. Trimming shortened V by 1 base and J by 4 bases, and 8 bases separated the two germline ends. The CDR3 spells CASSLVYEYNEQFF. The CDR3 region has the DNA TGTGCCAGCAGCTTAGTTTACGAGTACAATGAGCAGTTCTTC.

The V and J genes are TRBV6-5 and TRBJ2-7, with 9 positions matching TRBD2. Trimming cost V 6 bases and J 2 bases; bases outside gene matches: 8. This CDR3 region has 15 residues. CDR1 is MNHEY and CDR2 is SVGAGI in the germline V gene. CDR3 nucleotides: TGTGCCAGCAGCGACCTGCGGGAGGGCCCCTACGAGCAGTACTTC. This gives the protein CASSDLREGPYEQYF.

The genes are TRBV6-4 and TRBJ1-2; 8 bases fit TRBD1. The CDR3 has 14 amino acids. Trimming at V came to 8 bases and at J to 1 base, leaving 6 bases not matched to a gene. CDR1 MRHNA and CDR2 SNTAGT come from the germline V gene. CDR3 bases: TGTGCCAGCCCTCAGGGGGCGGTTAACTATGGCTACACCTTC. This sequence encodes CASPQGAVNYGYTF.

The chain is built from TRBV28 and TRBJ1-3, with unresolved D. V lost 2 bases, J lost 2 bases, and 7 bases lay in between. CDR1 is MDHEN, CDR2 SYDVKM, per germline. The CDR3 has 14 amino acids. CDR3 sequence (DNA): TGTGCCAGCAGTTTAGGGAGAGCTGGAAACACCATATATTTT. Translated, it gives CASSLGRAGNTIYF. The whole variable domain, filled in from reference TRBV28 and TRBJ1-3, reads DVKVTQSSRYLVKRTGEKVFLECVQDMDHENMFWYRQDPGLGLRLIYFSYDVKMKEKGDIPEGYSVSREKKERFSLILESASTNQTSMYLCASSLGRAGNTIYFGEGSWLTVV.